These 23 T cell receptor beta chains share one sample of origin, sequenced in a study of cytomegalovirus exposure and HLA in healthy donors. Vbeta (60) and Jbeta (13) primers were used in the PCR. The assay was immunoSEQ multiplex PCR, and TCRdb's table has in-frame clones only and misses some. The table lists roughly 120,000 clones. The specimen sequenced was PBMCs. The receptors derive from a man aged 18-30 years in good health and CMV-seronegative.

The chain carries TRBV29-1 and TRBJ1-5; D not resolved. CDR1 is SQVTM and CDR2 is ANQGSEA in the germline V gene. V gave up 4 bases and J gave up 2 bases, with 18 bases separating them. This CDR3 is 16 amino acids long. The CDR3 sequence is CSVVIWSGSGNQPQHF. DNA for the CDR3: TGCAGCGTTGTAATTTGGTCGGGATCTGGCAATCAGCCCCAGCATTTT.

The rearrangement uses TRBV7-6 and TRBJ2-3, with D unclear. Germline-derived CDR1 and CDR2 are SGHVS and FNYEAQ. Between the trimmed V and J ends, which lost 4 bases and 7 bases, there was a span of 12 bases. The CDR3 contains 13 residues. CDR3 loop: CASSSWSRNTQYF. The CDR3 DNA reads TGTGCCAGCAGCTCATGGTCCAGGAATACGCAGTATTTT.

V gene TRBV2 combines with J gene TRBJ2-7; 7 bases map to TRBD2. CDR3 length: 14 residues. V lost 3 bases to trimming and J lost 3 bases; unmatched junction nucleotides: 5. In germline, CDR1 is SNHLY, CDR2 FYNNEI. The DNA of the CDR3 is TGTGCCAGCAGTGAGCGGGGGAAGTTCTACGAGCAGTACTTC. Its translation is CASSERGKFYEQYF.

The rearrangement joins TRBV7-6 to TRBJ2-3; TRBD1 aligns across 8 bases. CDR3 size: 14 residues. The junction had 5 bases not matched to a gene; V was cut back by 4 bases and J by 5 bases. Germline CDR1 and CDR2: SGHVS and FNYEAQ. CDR3 protein: CASSWTGRLDTQYF. DNA for the CDR3: TGTGCCAGCAGCTGGACAGGGCGGCTAGATACGCAGTATTTT.

This chain joins TRBV5-4 and TRBJ2-2; 10 bases align to TRBD1. The CDR3 is 14 residues long. The trim removed 4 bases at V and 10 bases at J, leaving 7 bases unmatched. Germline loops: CDR1 SGHNT, CDR2 YYREEE (reference sequence). Here the CDR3 DNA reads TGTGCCAGCAGCCAGACAGGGGGCGAAGAGGAGCTGTTTTTT. It encodes CASSQTGGEEELFF.

This chain joins TRBV18 and TRBJ1-5, with no clear D. The germline V and J ends were trimmed by 1 base and 7 bases, with 8 bases remaining between them. The CDR3 is 13 amino acids. Germline CDR1 reads KGHSH; CDR2 reads LQKENI. As DNA, the CDR3 is TGTGCCAGCTCACCACTCAACAGCCAGCCCCAGCATTTT. Translated, it gives CASSPLNSQPQHF.

The chain joins TRBV11-2 to TRBJ2-7; D is undetermined. Trimming took off 1 base at V and 1 base at J, with 5 bases between the two ends. CDR3 length: 13 amino acids. Per the germline V gene, CDR1 is SGHAT and CDR2 is FQNNGV. This CDR3 reads CASSLGGSYEQYF. The CDR3 DNA is TGTGCCAGCAGCTTAGGCGGATCCTACGAGCAGTACTTC.

The genes are TRBV13 and TRBJ1-2; D not resolved. Germline CDR1 is PRHDT and CDR2 is FYEKMQ (reference sequence). The CDR3 is made up of 13 amino acids. V lost 6 bases and J lost 8, with 16 bases in between. For the CDR3, the DNA is TGTGCCAGCAGACCCGACACCATCGGCGGCTACACCTTC. This sequence encodes CASRPDTIGGYTF.

The chain recombines TRBV5-1 with TRBJ2-1, with 11 bases identical to TRBD2. The germline CDR1 and CDR2 sequences are SGHRS and YFSETQ. Trimming removed 0 bases from V and 4 bases from J; junction bases left unmatched: 6. The CDR3 runs 17 residues. CDR3 sequence (DNA): TGCGCCAGCAGCTTGGTTTCTAGCGGGGGGCTATACAATGAGCAGTTCTTC. Protein product: CASSLVSSGGLYNEQFF.

The rearrangement joins TRBV5-1 to TRBJ2-7, with TRBD1 matching 11 bases. The CDR3 extends over 15 amino acids. Unmatched junction bases numbered 9, after V lost 7 bases and J lost 3 bases. Germline CDR1 reads SGHRS; CDR2 reads YFSETQ. The CDR3 sequence: CASGSGTGGDYEQYF. CDR3 sequence (DNA): TGCGCCAGCGGCAGTGGGACAGGGGGAGACTACGAGCAGTACTTC. Full variable domain (rest looked up from reference TRBV5-1 and TRBJ2-7): KAGVTQTPRYLIKTRGQQVTLSCSPISGHRSVSWYQQTPGQGLQFLFEYFSETQRNKGNFPGRFSGRQFSNSRSEMNVSTLELGDSALYLCASGSGTGGDYEQYFGPGTRLTVT.

This chain links TRBV7-6 with TRBJ2-3, with TRBD2 matching 9 bases. CDR3 length: 14 residues. CDR1 is SGHVS and CDR2 is FNYEAQ in the germline V gene. After removal of 11 bases from V and 3 bases from J, the junction contained 9 bases not matched to a gene. The CDR3, as DNA: TGTGCCGCATCCGGGACTAGCAAAACAGATACGCAGTATTTT. Protein product: CAASGTSKTDTQYF.

This sequence joins TRBV5-4 and TRBJ2-4; 10 bases align to TRBD2. V lost 2 bases and J lost 1; bases outside the gene matches: 3. This CDR3 is 16 amino acids long. Germline values: CDR1 SGHNT, CDR2 YYREEE (reference sequence). The CDR3 loop is CASSLGLAEAKNIQYF. The DNA for the CDR3 is TGTGCCAGCAGCTTAGGACTAGCGGAGGCCAAAAACATTCAGTACTTC.

The genes are TRBV7-6 and TRBJ2-5; weak D call: TRBD1 (7 bases). The CDR3 loop spans 15 amino acids. Germline V gene sequence: CDR1 SGHVS, CDR2 FNYEAQ. V was cut by 2 bases and J by 5 bases, with 15 bases left in between. Here the CDR3 reads CASSLQGSGGETQYF. CDR3 coding DNA: TGTGCCAGCAGCTTACAGGGCTCAGGGGGGGAGACCCAGTACTTC.

The rearrangement uses TRBV19 and TRBJ2-7; 9 bases agree with TRBD1. CDR1 and CDR2 from the germline V gene are LNHDA and SQIVND (reference sequence). The trim removed 3 bases at V and 3 bases at J, leaving 3 bases unmatched. The CDR3 totals 14 residues. CDR3 amino acids: CASSIGTGNYEQYF. The CDR3 DNA is TGTGCCAGTAGTATTGGGACAGGGAACTACGAGCAGTACTTC.

The chain joins TRBV5-6 to TRBJ2-3, with TRBD1 as a possible D gene (5 bases). The CDR3 totals 12 residues. The ends were cut back, 6 bases at V and 3 bases at J, with 8 bases in the middle. CDR1 is SGHDT, CDR2 YYEEEE, per germline. This CDR3 is CASTQGTDTQYF. Written as DNA, the CDR3 is TGTGCCAGCACCCAGGGTACAGATACGCAGTATTTT. Full variable domain (remainder filled in from reference TRBV5-6 and TRBJ2-3): DAGVTQSPTHLIKTRGQQVTLRCSPKSGHDTVSWYQQALGQGPQFIFQYYEEEERQRGNFPDRFSGHQFPNYSSELNVNALLLGDSALYLCASTQGTDTQYFGPGTRLTVL.

This chain links TRBV4-1 with TRBJ2-7, with 7 bases aligning to TRBD1. The CDR3 consists of 14 residues. CDR1 MGHRA and CDR2 YSYEKL come from the germline V gene. V lost 1 base and J lost 2; bases outside the gene matches: 2. Written as DNA, the CDR3 is TGCGCCAGCAGCCAAGTAGGGACAGCCTACGAGCAGTACTTC. It codes for CASSQVGTAYEQYF.

The chain recombines TRBV27 with TRBJ2-3; D remains unclear. Germline V gives CDR1 MNHEY, CDR2 SMNVEV (reference sequence). V lost 5 bases and J lost 1, with 16 bases in between. This CDR3 region has 16 residues. The CDR3 nucleotides are TGTGCCAGCAGTCCCCCTTACCTCCGGGGCACAGATACGCAGTATTTT. Its protein is CASSPPYLRGTDTQYF.

This chain uses TRBV6-1 with TRBJ2-7; TRBD1 agrees at 8 bases. The CDR3 has 13 residues. Germline V lookup: CDR1 MNHNS, CDR2 SASEGT. J lost 2 bases, V lost 4 bases, and 1 base had no gene match. CDR3 bases: TGTGCCAGCAGTGCGGGACAGGCCTACGAGCAGTACTTC. Its protein product is CASSAGQAYEQYF.

Points on this clone: The junction does not match germline at one end; this may be a read error. This rearrangement joins TRBV27 to TRBJ1-2; D uncertain. Germline V gene lookup returns CDR1 MNHEY and CDR2 SMNVEV (reference sequence). The CDR3 is made up of 16 amino acids. CDR3 sequence reads: CASSLSVSGRNYDYTF. CDR3 DNA: TGTGCCAGCAGTTTATCGGTTAGCGGACGCAACTATGACTACACCTTC.

The V gene is TRBV6-7, the J gene TRBJ2-1; D remains ambiguous. TRBV6-7 is classed as an ORF, of uncertain function. The CDR3 has 11 residues. V was cut by 11 bases and J by 8 bases, with 13 bases left in between. In DNA form, the CDR3 reads TGTGCCGTCAAGATGGGCGATGAGCAGTTCTTC. This sequence encodes CAVKMGDEQFF.

This chain connects TRBV5-1 to TRBJ2-1, with 10 bases aligning to TRBD2. Trimming at V came to 0 bases and at J to 3 bases, leaving 0 bases not matched to a gene. The CDR3 is 15 amino acids. Germline CDR1 is SGHRS and CDR2 is YFSETQ. This CDR3 is CASSLGTSGYNEQFF. Here the CDR3 DNA reads TGCGCCAGCAGCTTGGGGACTAGCGGCTACAATGAGCAGTTCTTC. Full variable domain (rest looked up from reference TRBV5-1 and TRBJ2-1): KAGVTQTPRYLIKTRGQQVTLSCSPISGHRSVSWYQQTPGQGLQFLFEYFSETQRNKGNFPGRFSGRQFSNSRSEMNVSTLELGDSALYLCASSLGTSGYNEQFFGPGTRLTVL.

The V call is TRBV2, the J call TRBJ1-2; 7 bases agree with TRBD1. The germline gives CDR1 SNHLY, CDR2 FYNNEI. This CDR3 contains 15 residues. V was clipped by 3 bases and J by 5 bases; unmatched bases: 9. This CDR3 reads CASSDGQGVVYGYTF. In DNA, the CDR3 is TGTGCCAGCAGTGATGGGCAGGGGGTAGTATATGGCTACACCTTC.

V usage is TRBV7-2 and J usage is TRBJ2-5; the match to TRBD2 covers 9 bases. The J call may be incorrect, as the DNA end agrees better with TRBJ2-7. The CDR3 consists of 19 residues. From germline, CDR1 is SGHTA and CDR2 FQGNSA. CDR3 region: CASSPYLFSRREGAYEQYF. The CDR3 DNA sequence: TGTGCCAGCAGCCCCTACCTTTTCAGCAGGCGGGAGGGCGCGTACGAGCAGTACTTC.